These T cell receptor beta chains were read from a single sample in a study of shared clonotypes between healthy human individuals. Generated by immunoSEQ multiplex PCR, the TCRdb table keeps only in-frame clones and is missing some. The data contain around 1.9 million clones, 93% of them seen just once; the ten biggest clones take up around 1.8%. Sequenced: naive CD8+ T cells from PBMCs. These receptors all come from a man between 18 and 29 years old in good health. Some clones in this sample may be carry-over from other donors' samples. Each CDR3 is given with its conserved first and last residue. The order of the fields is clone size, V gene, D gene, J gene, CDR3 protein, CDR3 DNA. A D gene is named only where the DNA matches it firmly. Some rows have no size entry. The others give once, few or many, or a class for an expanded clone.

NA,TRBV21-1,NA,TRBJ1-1,CASSKKNPGSKGAEAFF,TGTGCCAGCAGCAAAAAAAACCCTGGCTCAAAGGGCGCTGAAGCTTTCTTT
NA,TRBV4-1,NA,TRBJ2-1,CASSRDGTEQFF,TGCGCCAGCAGCCGCGATGGGACCGAGCAGTTCTTC
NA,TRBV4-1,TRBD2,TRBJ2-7,CASSQDHLLAGIDEQYF,TGCGCCAGCAGCCAAGATCACCTACTAGCGGGCATTGATGAGCAGTACTTC
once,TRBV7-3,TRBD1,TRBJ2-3,CASSFFGTGGTDTQYF,TGTGCCAGCAGCTTTTTCGGAACAGGGGGCACAGATACGCAGTATTTT
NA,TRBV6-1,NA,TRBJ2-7,CASSGWDAYEQYF,TGTGCCAGCAGTGGGTGGGATGCCTACGAGCAGTACTTC
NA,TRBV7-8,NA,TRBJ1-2,CASSLTEGNYGYTF,TGTGCCAGCAGCTTAACCGAGGGTAACTATGGCTACACCTTC
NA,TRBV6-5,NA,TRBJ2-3,CASKIEGDTQYF,TGTGCCAGCAAAATAGAGGGAGATACGCAGTATTTT
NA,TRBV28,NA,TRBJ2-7,CASSLSGRGYEQYF,TGTGCCAGCAGTTTATCAGGCCGGGGCTACGAGCAGTACTTC
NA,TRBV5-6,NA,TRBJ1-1,CASSLVPLGGMNTEAFF,TGTGCCAGCAGCTTGGTCCCACTTGGGGGGATGAACACTGAAGCTTTCTTT
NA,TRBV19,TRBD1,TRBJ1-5,CASGQVGQPQHF,TGTGCCAGTGGACAGGTAGGCCAGCCCCAGCATTTT
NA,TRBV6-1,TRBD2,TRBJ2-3,CASSEGLAGGATHTDTQYF,TGTGCCAGCAGTGAAGGGCTAGCGGGAGGGGCAACCCACACAGATACGCAGTATTTT
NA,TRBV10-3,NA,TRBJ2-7,CAISPSSAYEQYF,TGTGCCATCAGTCCCTCTAGCGCCTACGAGCAGTACTTC
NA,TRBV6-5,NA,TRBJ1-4,CASSLVFKLGGEKLFF,TGTGCCAGCAGTTTGGTCTTCAAGTTAGGAGGGGAAAAACTGTTTTTT
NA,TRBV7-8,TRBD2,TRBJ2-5,CASSSRLAGTQETQYF,TGTGCCAGCAGCTCCCGACTAGCGGGAACTCAAGAGACCCAGTACTTC
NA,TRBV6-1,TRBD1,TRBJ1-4,CASSETAGGTNEKLFF,TGTGCCAGCAGTGAAACAGCAGGGGGCACTAATGAAAAACTGTTTTTT
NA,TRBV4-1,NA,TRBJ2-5,CASSQVPGHFEETQYF,TGCGCCAGCAGCCAAGTCCCGGGACATTTCGAGGAGACCCAGTACTTC
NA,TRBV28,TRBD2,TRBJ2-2,CASRATSGSTGELFF,TGTGCCAGCAGGGCTACTAGCGGGAGTACCGGGGAGCTGTTTTTT
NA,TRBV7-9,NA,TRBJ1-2,CASSLVGSLNYGYTF,TGTGCCAGCAGCTTAGTCGGCAGCCTTAACTATGGCTACACCTTC
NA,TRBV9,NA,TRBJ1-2,CASSVSQTFGYTF,TGTGCCAGCAGCGTCTCTCAAACGTTTGGCTACACCTTC
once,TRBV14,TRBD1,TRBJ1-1,CASSQGRTGKNTEAFF,TGTGCCAGCAGCCAAGGTCGGACAGGGAAGAACACTGAAGCTTTCTTT
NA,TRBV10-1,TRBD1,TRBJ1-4,CASREKGQGREIGREKLFF,TGCGCCAGCAGAGAAAAGGGACAGGGGCGCGAAATTGGAAGAGAAAAACTGTTTTTT
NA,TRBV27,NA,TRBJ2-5,CASSLSGGAGETQYF,TGTGCCAGCAGCCTTAGTGGGGGGGCGGGGGAGACCCAGTACTTC
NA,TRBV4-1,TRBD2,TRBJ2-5,CASRAFGLAGDIGETQYF,TGCGCCAGCAGAGCATTTGGGCTAGCGGGAGATATCGGGGAGACCCAGTACTTC
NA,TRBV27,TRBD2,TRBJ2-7,CASSPPAGVREQYF,TGTGCCAGCAGTCCGCCTGCGGGAGTGCGCGAGCAGTACTTC
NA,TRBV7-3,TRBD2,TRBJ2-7,CASSPTLPPGTSGSPGGYEQYF,TGTGCCAGCAGCCCCACCCTCCCCCCCGGGACTAGCGGGAGTCCCGGCGGGTACGAGCAGTACTTC
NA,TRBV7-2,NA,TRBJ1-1,CASSTDRNTEAFF,TGTGCCAGCAGCACCGACAGGAACACTGAAGCTTTCTTT
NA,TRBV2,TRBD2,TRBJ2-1,CASSDRREGPMGYEQFF,TGTGCCAGCAGTGATAGGCGGGAGGGCCCCATGGGCTATGAGCAGTTCTTC
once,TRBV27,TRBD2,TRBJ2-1,CASSVGTSGIYEQFF,TGTGCCAGCAGTGTTGGGACTAGCGGGATCTATGAGCAGTTCTTC
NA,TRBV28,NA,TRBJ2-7,CASSQVGSTGEQYF,TGTGCCAGTTCTCAAGTCGGTAGCACGGGCGAGCAGTACTTC
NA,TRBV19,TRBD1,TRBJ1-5,CASSKDRGFLHQPQHF,TGTGCCAGTAGTAAGGACAGGGGCTTTTTGCATCAGCCCCAGCATTTT
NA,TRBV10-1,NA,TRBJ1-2,CASSAKGSYGYTF,TGCGCCAGCAGTGCCAAAGGTTCCTATGGCTACACCTTC
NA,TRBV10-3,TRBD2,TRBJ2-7,CATDGLAGGTYEQYF,TGTGCCACCGACGGACTAGCGGGAGGGACCTACGAGCAGTACTTC
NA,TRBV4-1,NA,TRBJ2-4,CASSQDAPNGNIQYF,TGCGCCAGCAGCCAAGATGCGCCAAACGGGAACATTCAGTACTTC
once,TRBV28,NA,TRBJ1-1,CASSLTSEFLEAFF,TGTGCCAGCAGTTTAACATCCGAGTTCCTTGAAGCTTTCTTT